The clone carrying this T cell receptor beta chain has only one observation. The target antigen is unknown. Quantitative 5'-RACE with molecular barcodes generated TCR beta libraries. Using its own MiXCR run on the 5' RACE reads, TCRdb lists one record per CDR3 protein. The data show 250,000 to 400,000 distinct CDR3 sequences, with about 9.9% seen just once and roughly 9% held by the top ten. Germline CDR1 and CDR2: SGHRS and YFSETQ. The CDR3 loop spans 15 amino acids. J lost 2 bases, V lost 4 bases, and 7 bases had no gene match. This record belongs to a study of CD8 T cells in ankylosing spondylitis. Whole-study findings and limits: Ankylosing spondylitis blood seemed to carry a telltale TCR beta motif made of several highly homologous variants. In reactive arthritis synovial fluid and blood, some motif variants had been reported before.

This TCR was recovered from a female donor with ankylosing spondylitis or in good health (not recorded which). The rearrangement joins TRBV5-1 to TRBJ2-7; 9 bases align to TRBD2. Sequenced sample: blood, either unsorted or a sorted T cell fraction (not recorded which). The CDR3 loop is CASSPYSGGPYEQYF. The CDR3 DNA is TGCGCCAGCAGCCCCTATAGCGGGGGCCCCTACGAGCAGTACTTC.